This is a list of T cell receptor beta chains from one sample in a study of blood T cells in healthy people across ages. MiXCR was run by TCRdb on the 5' RACE reads, yielding one entry per CDR3 protein. The table lists roughly 1.9 million distinct CDR3 sequences, about 39% of them singletons. The sequencing sample was made of blood. These receptors all stem from a human donor in good health. The CDR3 runs from the conserved cysteine through the conserved F or W. The order of the fields is D gene, V gene, clone size, J gene, CDR3 protein, CDR3 DNA. D genes are given only for firm matches. Rows may omit the clone size; those that give it use once, few, many or a size class.

d_gene: TRBD2; v_gene: TRBV7-2; abundance: once; j_gene: TRBJ2-7; CDR3aa: CASSYMHGGGGSEQYF; CDR3nt: TGTGCCAGCAGCTACATGCACGGGGGGGGAGGTTCCGAGCAGTACTTC
d_gene: -; v_gene: TRBV5-6; abundance: -; j_gene: TRBJ2-7; CDR3aa: CASSNNPGKAYEQYF; CDR3nt: TGTGCCAGCAGTAACAACCCAGGGAAGGCATACGAGCAGTACTTC
d_gene: -; v_gene: TRBV28; abundance: -; j_gene: TRBJ2-1; CDR3aa: CASSPDLFNPNEEQFF; CDR3nt: TGTGCCAGCAGCCCAGACTTATTCAACCCCAATGAGGAGCAGTTCTTC
d_gene: -; v_gene: TRBV25-1; abundance: few; j_gene: TRBJ2-5; CDR3aa: CASSDSVSRDETQYF; CDR3nt: TGTGCCAGCAGTGATTCAGTATCAAGAGATGAGACCCAGTACTTC
d_gene: -; v_gene: TRBV29-1; abundance: once; j_gene: TRBJ2-5; CDR3aa: CSVIMGAGEQYF; CDR3nt: TGCAGCGTTATCATGGGGGCCGGTGAGCAGTACTTC
d_gene: TRBD2; v_gene: TRBV7-2; abundance: -; j_gene: TRBJ2-1; CDR3aa: CASSLVSGGADEQFF; CDR3nt: TGTGCCAGCAGCTTAGTAAGCGGGGGGGCCGATGAGCAGTTCTTC
d_gene: -; v_gene: TRBV7-9; abundance: few; j_gene: TRBJ1-2; CDR3aa: CASTGSFYGYTF; CDR3nt: TGTGCCAGCACAGGCAGCTTCTATGGCTACACCTTC
d_gene: -; v_gene: TRBV29-1; abundance: -; j_gene: TRBJ1-1; CDR3aa: CSADLPNTEAFF; CDR3nt: TGCAGCGCAGACCTTCCGAACACTGAAGCTTTCTTT
d_gene: -; v_gene: TRBV15; abundance: -; j_gene: TRBJ2-5; CDR3aa: CATSPTIGETQYF; CDR3nt: TGTGCCACCAGCCCTACTATAGGGGAGACCCAGTACTTC
d_gene: -; v_gene: TRBV10-3; abundance: few; j_gene: TRBJ1-1; CDR3aa: CAISAGAENTEAFF; CDR3nt: TGTGCCATCAGTGCGGGGGCGGAAAACACTGAAGCTTTCTTT
d_gene: -; v_gene: TRBV7-2; abundance: many; j_gene: TRBJ2-1; CDR3aa: CASTPGLGYNEQFF; CDR3nt: TGTGCCAGCACGCCGGGACTGGGGTACAATGAGCAGTTCTTC
d_gene: -; v_gene: TRBV3-1; abundance: -; j_gene: TRBJ1-1; CDR3aa: CTSSQDLVGTEAFF; CDR3nt: TGTACCAGCAGCCAAGATTTAGTGGGCACTGAAGCTTTCTTT
d_gene: TRBD1; v_gene: TRBV6-6; abundance: -; j_gene: TRBJ1-2; CDR3aa: CASSYSQGGVYGYTF; CDR3nt: TGTGCCAGCAGTTACTCGCAGGGGGGTGTCTATGGCTACACCTTC
d_gene: -; v_gene: TRBV4-3; abundance: -; j_gene: TRBJ2-7; CDR3aa: CASSARLVGGYEQYF; CDR3nt: TGCGCCAGCAGCGCCCGGTTGGTCGGGGGTTACGAGCAGTACTTC
d_gene: TRBD1; v_gene: TRBV4-3; abundance: few; j_gene: TRBJ2-7; CDR3aa: CASSQDLGTGGEQYF; CDR3nt: TGCGCCAGCAGCCAAGATCTCGGGACAGGGGGCGAGCAGTACTTC
d_gene: -; v_gene: TRBV12-3/TRBV12-4; abundance: -; j_gene: TRBJ1-1; CDR3aa: CASSFSLTEAFF; CDR3nt: TGTGCCAGCAGTTTTAGTCTCACTGAAGCTTTCTTT
d_gene: TRBD2; v_gene: TRBV6-5; abundance: -; j_gene: TRBJ2-1; CDR3aa: CASSYFGSSGGAKYNEQFF; CDR3nt: TGTGCCAGCAGTTACTTCGGGAGTAGCGGGGGGGCCAAATACAATGAGCAGTTCTTC
d_gene: -; v_gene: TRBV6-2/TRBV6-3; abundance: few; j_gene: TRBJ2-3; CDR3aa: CASSYRGPRTDTQYF; CDR3nt: TGTGCCAGCAGTTACCGCGGTCCCCGCACAGATACGCAGTATTTT
d_gene: TRBD2; v_gene: TRBV9; abundance: -; j_gene: TRBJ2-3; CDR3aa: CASSVLSGRNTDTQYF; CDR3nt: TGTGCCAGCAGCGTTCTGAGCGGGAGAAACACAGATACGCAGTATTTT
d_gene: -; v_gene: TRBV7-8; abundance: -; j_gene: TRBJ2-7; CDR3aa: CASSLEGQTIEQYF; CDR3nt: TGTGCCAGCAGCTTAGAAGGACAGACCATCGAGCAGTACTTC
d_gene: -; v_gene: TRBV5-1; abundance: -; j_gene: TRBJ2-5; CDR3aa: CASSLDLSGRGQETQYF; CDR3nt: TGCGCCAGCAGCCTTGATCTATCGGGACGGGGCCAAGAGACCCAGTACTTC
d_gene: TRBD1; v_gene: TRBV5-1; abundance: -; j_gene: TRBJ1-5; CDR3aa: CASSWGTGDQPQHF; CDR3nt: TGCGCCAGCAGCTGGGGGACAGGGGATCAGCCCCAGCATTTT
d_gene: TRBD1; v_gene: TRBV18; abundance: many; j_gene: TRBJ1-2; CDR3aa: CASSQFRGRVGYTF; CDR3nt: TGTGCCAGCTCTCAGTTCAGGGGGCGCGTTGGCTACACCTTC
d_gene: TRBD1; v_gene: TRBV6-2/TRBV6-3; abundance: -; j_gene: TRBJ1-1; CDR3aa: CASSPLGGRGRSEAFF; CDR3nt: TGTGCCAGCAGTCCCCTTGGAGGCAGGGGGAGGTCTGAAGCTTTCTTT
d_gene: TRBD2; v_gene: TRBV20-1; abundance: -; j_gene: TRBJ2-1; CDR3aa: CSVSGGVQDYNEQFF; CDR3nt: TGCAGTGTTAGTGGGGGGGTTCAGGACTACAATGAGCAGTTCTTC
d_gene: TRBD1; v_gene: TRBV28; abundance: -; j_gene: TRBJ1-5; CDR3aa: CASSSPTGFNQPQHF; CDR3nt: TGTGCCAGCAGTTCCCCGACAGGGTTTAATCAGCCCCAGCATTTT
d_gene: TRBD1; v_gene: TRBV29-1; abundance: many; j_gene: TRBJ2-3; CDR3aa: CSARQGGTDTQYF; CDR3nt: TGCAGCGCCCGACAGGGGGGAACAGATACGCAGTATTTT
d_gene: TRBD1; v_gene: TRBV4-2; abundance: few; j_gene: TRBJ1-5; CDR3aa: CASSLTGTGGQPQHF; CDR3nt: TGTGCCAGCAGCCTTACCGGGACAGGGGGTCAGCCCCAGCATTTT
d_gene: TRBD1; v_gene: TRBV12-3/TRBV12-4; abundance: -; j_gene: TRBJ1-2; CDR3aa: CASSGQLYGYTF; CDR3nt: TGTGCCAGTTCGGGACAGTTGTATGGCTACACCTTC